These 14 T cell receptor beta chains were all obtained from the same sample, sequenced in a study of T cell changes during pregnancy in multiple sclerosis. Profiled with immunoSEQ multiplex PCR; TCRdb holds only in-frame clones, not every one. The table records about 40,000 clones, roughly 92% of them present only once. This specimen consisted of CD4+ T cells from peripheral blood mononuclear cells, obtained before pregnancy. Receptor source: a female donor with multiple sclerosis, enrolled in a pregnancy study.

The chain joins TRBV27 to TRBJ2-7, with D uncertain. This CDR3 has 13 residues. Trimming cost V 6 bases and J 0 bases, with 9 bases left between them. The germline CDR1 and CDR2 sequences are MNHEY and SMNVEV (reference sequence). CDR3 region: CASRAAHSYEQYF. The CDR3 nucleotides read TGTGCCAGCAGGGCGGCCCACTCCTACGAGCAGTACTTC.

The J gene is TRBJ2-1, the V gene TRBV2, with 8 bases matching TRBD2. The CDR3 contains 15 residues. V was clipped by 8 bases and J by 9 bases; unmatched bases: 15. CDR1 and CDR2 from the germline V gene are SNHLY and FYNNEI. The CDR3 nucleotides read TGTGCCAGCGGAGAGAGATCGGGAGGGCCTAGTGAGCAGTTCTTC. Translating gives CASGERSGGPSEQFF.

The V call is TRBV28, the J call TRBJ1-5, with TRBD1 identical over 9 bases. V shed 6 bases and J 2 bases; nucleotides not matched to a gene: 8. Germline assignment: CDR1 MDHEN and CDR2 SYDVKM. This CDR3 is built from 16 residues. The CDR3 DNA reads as TGTGCCAGCAGGGGACAGGGATGGTACGGCAATCAGCCCCAGCATTTT. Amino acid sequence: CASRGQGWYGNQPQHF.

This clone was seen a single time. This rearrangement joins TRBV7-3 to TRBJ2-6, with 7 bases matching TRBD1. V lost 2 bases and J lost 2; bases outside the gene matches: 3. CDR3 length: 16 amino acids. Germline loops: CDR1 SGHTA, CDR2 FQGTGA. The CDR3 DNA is TGTGCCAGCAGCTTATCCCAGGGGGCTGGGGCCAACGTCCTGACTTTC. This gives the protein CASSLSQGAGANVLTF.

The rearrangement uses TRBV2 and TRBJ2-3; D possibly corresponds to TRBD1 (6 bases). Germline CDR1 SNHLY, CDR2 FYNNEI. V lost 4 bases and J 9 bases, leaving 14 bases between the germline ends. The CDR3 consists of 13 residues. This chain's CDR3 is CASSGKEGGTQYF. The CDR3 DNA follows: TGTGCCAGCAGTGGAAAGGAAGGGGGAACGCAGTATTTT.

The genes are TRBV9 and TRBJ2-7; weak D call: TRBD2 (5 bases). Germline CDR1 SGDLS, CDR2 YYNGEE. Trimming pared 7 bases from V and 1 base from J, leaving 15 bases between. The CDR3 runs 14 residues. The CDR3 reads CASGGSGLSYEQYF. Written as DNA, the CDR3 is TGTGCCAGCGGAGGAAGCGGCCTTTCCTACGAGCAGTACTTC.

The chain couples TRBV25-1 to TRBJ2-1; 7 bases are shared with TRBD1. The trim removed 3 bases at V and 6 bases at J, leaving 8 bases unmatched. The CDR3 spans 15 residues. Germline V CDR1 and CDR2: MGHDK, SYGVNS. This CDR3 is CASSDIDRAGNEQFF. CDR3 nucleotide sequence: TGTGCCAGCAGTGACATAGACAGGGCCGGCAATGAGCAGTTCTTC. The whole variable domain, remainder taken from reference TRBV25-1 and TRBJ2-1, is EADIYQTPRYLVIGTGKKITLECSQTMGHDKMYWYQQDPGMELHLIHYSYGVNSTEKGDLSSESTVSRIRTEHFPLTLESARPSHTSQYLCASSDIDRAGNEQFFGPGTRLTVL.

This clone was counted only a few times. This CDR3 reads CASSPPVGGRTEAFF. CDR3 bases: TGTGCCAGCTCACCACCGGTGGGGGGGCGCACTGAAGCTTTCTTT. The chain recombines TRBV18 with TRBJ1-1; weak D call: TRBD1 (6 bases). Germline V CDR1 and CDR2: KGHSH, LQKENI. V dropped 0 bases and J dropped 4 bases, with 12 bases sitting between them. CDR3 size: 15 residues.

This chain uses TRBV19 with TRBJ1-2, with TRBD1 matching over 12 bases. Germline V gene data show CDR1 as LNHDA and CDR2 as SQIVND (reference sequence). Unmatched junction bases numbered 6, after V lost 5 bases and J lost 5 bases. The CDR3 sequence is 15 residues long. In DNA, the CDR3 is TGTGCCAGTAGTGGGACAGGGGGCTTTCTGTATGGCTACACCTTC. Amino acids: CASSGTGGFLYGYTF. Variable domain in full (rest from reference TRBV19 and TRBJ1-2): DGGITQSPKYLFRKEGQNVTLSCEQNLNHDAMYWYRQDPGQGLRLIYYSQIVNDFQKGDIAEGYSVSREKKESFPLTVTSAQKNPTAFYLCASSGTGGFLYGYTFGSGTRLTVV.

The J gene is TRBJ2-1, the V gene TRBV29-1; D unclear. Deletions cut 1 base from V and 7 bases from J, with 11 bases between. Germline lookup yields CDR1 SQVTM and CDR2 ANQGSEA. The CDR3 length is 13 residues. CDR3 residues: CSVEGTPRNEQFF. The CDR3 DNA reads TGCAGCGTTGAAGGCACTCCTCGAAATGAGCAGTTCTTC.

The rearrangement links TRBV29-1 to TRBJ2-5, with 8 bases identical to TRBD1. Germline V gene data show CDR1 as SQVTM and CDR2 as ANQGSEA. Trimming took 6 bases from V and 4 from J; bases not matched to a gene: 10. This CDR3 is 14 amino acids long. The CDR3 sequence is CSVAKTGVAETQYF. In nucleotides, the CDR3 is TGCAGCGTAGCAAAGACAGGGGTTGCAGAGACCCAGTACTTC. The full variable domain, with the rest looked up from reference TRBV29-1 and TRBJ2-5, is SAVISQKPSRDICQRGTSLTIQCQVDSQVTMMFWYRQQPGQSLTLIATANQGSEATYESGFVIDKFPISRPNLTFSTLTVSNMSPEDSSIYLCSVAKTGVAETQYFGPGTRLLVL.

The CDR3: CASSAVGVEPSLYEQYF. DNA for the CDR3: TGTGCCAGCAGTGCAGTCGGAGTAGAACCATCACTCTACGAGCAGTACTTC. This chain joins TRBV2 and TRBJ2-7; D unclear. The V end was cut by 4 bases, the J end by 3 bases, with 22 bases between. CDR1 is SNHLY, CDR2 FYNNEI, per germline. The CDR3 totals 17 residues.

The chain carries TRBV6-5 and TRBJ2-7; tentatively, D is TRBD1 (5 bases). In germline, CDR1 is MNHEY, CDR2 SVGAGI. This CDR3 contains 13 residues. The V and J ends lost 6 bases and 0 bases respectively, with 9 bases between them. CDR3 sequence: CASSLGPSYEQYF. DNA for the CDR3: TGTGCCAGCAGCCTGGGGCCCTCCTACGAGCAGTACTTC.

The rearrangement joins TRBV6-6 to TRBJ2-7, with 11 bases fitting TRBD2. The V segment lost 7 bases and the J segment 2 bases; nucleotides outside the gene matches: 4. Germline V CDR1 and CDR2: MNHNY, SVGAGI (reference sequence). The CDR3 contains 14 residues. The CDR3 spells CASNPSGRTYEQYF. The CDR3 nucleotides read TGTGCCAGCAACCCTAGCGGGAGGACCTACGAGCAGTACTTC.